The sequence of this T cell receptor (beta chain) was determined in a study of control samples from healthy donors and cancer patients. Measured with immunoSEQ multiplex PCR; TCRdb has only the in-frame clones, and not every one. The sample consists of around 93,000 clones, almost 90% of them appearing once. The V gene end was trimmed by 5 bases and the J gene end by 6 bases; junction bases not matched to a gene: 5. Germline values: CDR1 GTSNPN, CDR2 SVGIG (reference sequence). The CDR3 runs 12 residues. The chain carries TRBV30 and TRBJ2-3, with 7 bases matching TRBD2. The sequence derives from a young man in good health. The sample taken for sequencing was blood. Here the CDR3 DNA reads TGTGCCTGGGCCGGGACTACCGATACGCAGTATTTT. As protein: CAWAGTTDTQYF.